This TCR beta chain was captured by sequencing in a study of glioma-infiltrating T cells after dendritic cell vaccination. Study-level information: At biweekly intervals, patients got three intradermal dendritic cell vaccine injections.

This CDR3 has 15 residues. The V gene lost 5 bases and the J gene lost 2 bases, with 13 bases spanning the gap. Germline V gives CDR1 MNHEY, CDR2 SVGAGI. Time point here: after dendritic cell vaccination, including at tumor progression/relapse. Patients had residual fresh-frozen tumor tissue and more than two years of survival data. No glioblastoma patient carried an isocitrate dehydrogenase mutation. This clone was seen a few times. Up to 2 ug genomic DNA was used for TCRB CDR3 amplification. Some clones are missing from TCRdb's copy, which holds only in-frame ones; the method was immunoSEQ multiplex PCR. The sample holds 75,000 to 95,000 clones, 70% to 90% seen once.

The receptor was isolated from a human donor with glioblastoma. This sequence joins TRBV6-5 and TRBJ1-5; D perhaps matches TRBD1 (5 bases). The sample consisted of blood, taken after dendritic cell vaccination. CDR3 nucleotides: TGTGCCAGCAGTCCCGGCGGGGACGGCAATCAGCCCCAGCATTTT. It codes for CASSPGGDGNQPQHF.